A single sample is the source of the 6 T cell receptor beta chains below, sequenced in a study of blood T cells in healthy people across ages. With a J-beta primer mix and a sample-barcoded 5' primer, a second PCR ran roughly 7 to 11 cycles. MiXCR, run by TCRdb on the 5' RACE reads, gives a single entry per CDR3 protein. This sample carries 800,000 or so distinct CDR3 sequences, around a quarter of them seen once, and the ten largest clones take more than 3%. These data also formed part of another study, on T cells of mothers and their children.

Sample: blood. The receptors shown here come from a boy under 18 in good health.

This clonotype has a handful of counts. This chain connects TRBV4-3 to TRBJ2-1; D is uncertain. The V end lost 0 bases, the J end lost 2 bases, and 11 bases lay between the germline ends. This CDR3 has 16 residues. Germline-derived CDR1 and CDR2 are LGHNA and YSLEER. CDR3 DNA: TGCGCCAGCAGCCAAGATAATGTTGACCCCTACAATGAGCAGTTCTTC. This codes for CASSQDNVDPYNEQFF.

The chain uses TRBV29-1 and TRBJ1-1; D is uncertain. CDR1 and CDR2 from the germline V gene are SQVTM and ANQGSEA. Trimming removed 7 bases from V and 2 bases from J, with 11 bases in between. CDR3 length equals 12 residues. For the CDR3, the DNA is TGCAGCGCATCGGTCAGTAACACTGAAGCTTTCTTT. It is translated as CSASVSNTEAFF.

This chain joins TRBV20-1 and TRBJ2-7; D not resolved. The germline V gene has CDR1 DFQATT and CDR2 SNEGSKA (reference sequence). The CDR3 sequence is 16 residues long. Trimming cost V 0 bases and J 1 base, with 16 bases left between them. The DNA of the CDR3 is TGCAGTGCTAGAGAGCTAGGCGGCGTGGCGTCCTACGAGCAGTACTTC. This codes for CSARELGGVASYEQYF.

The chain combines TRBV28 with TRBJ1-5; perhaps TRBD1 as D (5 bases). With 4 bases removed from V and 3 bases from J, the gap between germline ends came to 10 bases. The CDR3 length is 14 residues. CDR1 and CDR2 (germline): MDHEN, SYDVKM. CDR3 in amino acids: CASSWGGYNQPQHF. CDR3 nucleotides: TGTGCCAGCAGTTGGGGGGGTTACAATCAGCCCCAGCATTTT.

This clonotype was counted a few times. The chain is built from TRBV29-1 and TRBJ2-5; D gene ambiguous. The CDR3 totals 14 residues. CDR1 and CDR2 from the germline V gene are SQVTM and ANQGSEA. V was cut by 0 bases and J by 2 bases, with 10 bases left in between. DNA of the CDR3: TGCAGCGTTGAAGAGGGCAGCCTTCAAGAGACCCAGTACTTC. Residues: CSVEEGSLQETQYF.

V is TRBV28 and J is TRBJ2-7; D remains unclear. The germline V gene encodes CDR1 MDHEN and CDR2 SYDVKM. This CDR3 has 16 residues. Between the trimmed V and J ends, which lost 3 bases and 4 bases, there was a span of 19 bases. As DNA, the CDR3 is TGTGCCAGCAGTTTCTCTGACCCCCTTGGGCTGTACGAGCAGTACTTC. Residues: CASSFSDPLGLYEQYF. The complete variable domain, with remaining parts taken from reference TRBV28 and TRBJ2-7, reads DVKVTQSSRYLVKRTGEKVFLECVQDMDHENMFWYRQDPGLGLRLIYFSYDVKMKEKGDIPEGYSVSREKKERFSLILESASTNQTSMYLCASSFSDPLGLYEQYFGPGTRLTVT.